The clone carrying this TCR beta chain appeared a few times. Its antigen remains unknown. These data originate in a study of identical twins. Study-wide findings and caveats: Invariant MAIT and iNKT cells may have partly biased zero-insertion analyses. Insertions ran lower in abundant cord blood beta clonotypes, though not in memory repertoires.

TCRdb re-called the 5' RACE reads with MiXCR, one entry per CDR3 protein. There are around 1.7 million distinct CDR3 sequences in the sample; around 29% occur only once, and approximately 0.25% lies in the top ten. Germline V lookup: CDR1 GTSNPN, CDR2 SVGIG (reference sequence). The CDR3 runs to 13 residues. J was trimmed by 7 bases and V by 2 bases; bases with no gene match: 2. This TCR was recovered from a newborn girl in good health. Sample: cord blood. V and J are TRBV30 and TRBJ2-1, with 10 bases matching TRBD1. The CDR3 DNA reads TGTGCCTGGAGTTGGACAGGGGGAAATGAGCAGTTCTTC. Translation gives CAWSWTGGNEQFF.